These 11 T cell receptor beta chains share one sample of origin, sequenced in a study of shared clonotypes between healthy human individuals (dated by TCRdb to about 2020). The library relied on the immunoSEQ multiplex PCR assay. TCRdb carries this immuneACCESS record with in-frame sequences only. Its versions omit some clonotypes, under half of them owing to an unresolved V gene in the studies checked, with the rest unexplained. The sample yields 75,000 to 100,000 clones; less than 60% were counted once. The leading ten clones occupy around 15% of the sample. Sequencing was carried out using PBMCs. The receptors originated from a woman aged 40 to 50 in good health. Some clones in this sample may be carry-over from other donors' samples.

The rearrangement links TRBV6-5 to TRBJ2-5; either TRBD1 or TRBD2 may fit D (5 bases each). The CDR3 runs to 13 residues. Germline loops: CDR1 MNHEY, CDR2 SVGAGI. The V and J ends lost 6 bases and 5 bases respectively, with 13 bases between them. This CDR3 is CASSRGRWETQYF. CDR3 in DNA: TGTGCCAGCAGCCGGGGCAGATGGGAGACCCAGTACTTC.

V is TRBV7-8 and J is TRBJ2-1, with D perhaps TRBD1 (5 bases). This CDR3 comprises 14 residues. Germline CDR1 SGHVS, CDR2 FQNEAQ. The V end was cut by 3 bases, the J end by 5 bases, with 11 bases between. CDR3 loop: CASSLTQGHNEQFF. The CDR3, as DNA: TGTGCCAGCAGCTTGACCCAGGGCCACAATGAGCAGTTCTTC.

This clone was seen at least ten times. The CDR3 reads CASRPPRGGGQPQHF. CDR3 bases: TGTGCCAGCAGACCCCCGCGGGGGGGCGGCCAGCCCCAGCATTTT. V and J are TRBV28 and TRBJ1-5, with D perhaps matching TRBD1 (6 bases). Germline CDR1 and CDR2: MDHEN and SYDVKM. This CDR3 has 15 residues. V was shortened by 6 bases and J by 7 bases, with 19 bases between the two germline ends.

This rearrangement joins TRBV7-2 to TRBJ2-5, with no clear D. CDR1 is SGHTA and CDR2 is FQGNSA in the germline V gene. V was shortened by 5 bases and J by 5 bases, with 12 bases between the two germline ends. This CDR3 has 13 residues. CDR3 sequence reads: CASSVRLRETQYF. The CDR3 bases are TGTGCCAGCAGCGTGAGGCTTCGTGAGACCCAGTACTTC.

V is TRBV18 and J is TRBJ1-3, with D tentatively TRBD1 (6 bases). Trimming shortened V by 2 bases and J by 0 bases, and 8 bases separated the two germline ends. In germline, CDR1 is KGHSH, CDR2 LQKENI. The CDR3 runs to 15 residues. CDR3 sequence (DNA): TGTGCCAGCTCACCAAGGACAGACTCTGGAAACACCATATATTTT. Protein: CASSPRTDSGNTIYF.

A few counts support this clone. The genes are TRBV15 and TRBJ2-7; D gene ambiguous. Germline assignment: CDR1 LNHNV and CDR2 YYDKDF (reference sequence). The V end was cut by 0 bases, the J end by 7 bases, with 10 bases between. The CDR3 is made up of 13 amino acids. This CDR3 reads CATSRDLTPEQYF. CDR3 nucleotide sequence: TGTGCCACCAGCAGAGATCTAACCCCGGAGCAGTACTTC.

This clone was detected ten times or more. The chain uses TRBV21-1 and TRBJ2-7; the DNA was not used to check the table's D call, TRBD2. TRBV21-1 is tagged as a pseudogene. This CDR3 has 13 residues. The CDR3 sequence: CASSKGVGYEQYF. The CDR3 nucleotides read TGTGCCAGCAGCAAAGGGGTCGGGTACGAGCAGTACTTC.

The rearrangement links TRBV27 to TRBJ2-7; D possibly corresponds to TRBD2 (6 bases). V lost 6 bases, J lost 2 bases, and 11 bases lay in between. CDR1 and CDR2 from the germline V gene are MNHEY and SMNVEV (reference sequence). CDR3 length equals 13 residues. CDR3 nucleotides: TGTGCCAGCAGGCGGGACTTAACCTACGAGCAGTACTTC. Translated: CASRRDLTYEQYF.

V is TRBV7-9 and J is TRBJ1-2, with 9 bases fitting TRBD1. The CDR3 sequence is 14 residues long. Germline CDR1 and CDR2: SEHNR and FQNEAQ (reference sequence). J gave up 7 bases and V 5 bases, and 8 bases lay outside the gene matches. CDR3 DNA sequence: TGTGCCAGCAGCAGAATCGGGACAGGGCCTGGCTACACCTTC. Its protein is CASSRIGTGPGYTF.

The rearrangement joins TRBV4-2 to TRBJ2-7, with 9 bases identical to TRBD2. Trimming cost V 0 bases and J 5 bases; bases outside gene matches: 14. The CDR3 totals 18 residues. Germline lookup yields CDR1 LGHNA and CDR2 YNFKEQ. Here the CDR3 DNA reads TGTGCCAGCAGCCAAGATCTTAGGGTATGGACTAGCGAACACGAGCAGTACTTC. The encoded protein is CASSQDLRVWTSEHEQYF.

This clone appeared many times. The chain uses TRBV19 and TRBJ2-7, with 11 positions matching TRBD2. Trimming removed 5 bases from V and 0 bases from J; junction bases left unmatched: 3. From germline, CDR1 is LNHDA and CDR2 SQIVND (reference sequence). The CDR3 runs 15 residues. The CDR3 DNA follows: TGTGCCAGTAGTGCTACTAGCGGGAGCTCCTACGAGCAGTACTTC. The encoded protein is CASSATSGSSYEQYF. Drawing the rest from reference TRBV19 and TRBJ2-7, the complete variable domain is DGGITQSPKYLFRKEGQNVTLSCEQNLNHDAMYWYRQDPGQGLRLIYYSQIVNDFQKGDIAEGYSVSREKKESFPLTVTSAQKNPTAFYLCASSATSGSSYEQYFGPGTRLTVT.